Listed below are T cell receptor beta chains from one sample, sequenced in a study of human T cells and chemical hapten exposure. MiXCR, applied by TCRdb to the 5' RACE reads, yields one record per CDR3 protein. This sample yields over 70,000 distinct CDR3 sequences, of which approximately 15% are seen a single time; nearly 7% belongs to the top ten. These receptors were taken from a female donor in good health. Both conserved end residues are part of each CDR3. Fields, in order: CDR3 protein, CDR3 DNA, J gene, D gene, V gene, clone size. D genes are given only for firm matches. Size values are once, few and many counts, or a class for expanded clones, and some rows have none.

CASSDQYGYTF | TGTGCCAGCAGTGATCAATATGGCTACACCTTC | TRBJ1-2 | NA | TRBV28 | NA
CASSRRQGGWLTEAFF | TGTGCCAGCAGCCGGAGACAGGGAGGTTGGTTGACTGAAGCTTTCTTT | TRBJ1-1 | TRBD1 | TRBV3-1 | NA
CASSFWDRSYGYTF | TGCGCCAGCAGCTTTTGGGACAGGAGCTATGGCTACACCTTC | TRBJ1-2 | TRBD1 | TRBV5-1 | NA
CASSARTDTYEQYF | TGCGCCAGCAGCGCGCGGACAGATACCTACGAGCAGTACTTC | TRBJ2-7 | NA | TRBV5-1 | NA
CASSLHRGLGADTQYF | TGTGCCAGCAGTTTACACAGGGGGTTAGGCGCAGATACGCAGTATTTT | TRBJ2-3 | TRBD1 | TRBV28 | NA
CASRTGSYNSPLHF | TGTGCCAGCAGGACAGGGTCCTATAATTCACCCCTCCACTTT | TRBJ1-6 | TRBD1 | TRBV28 | NA
CASSSTGRQAGYGYTF | TGTGCCAGCAGTTCTACAGGGCGACAGGCCGGTTATGGCTACACCTTC | TRBJ1-2 | NA | TRBV6-5 | NA
CSARDPREGGGYTF | TGCAGTGCTAGAGATCCCCGGGAGGGAGGTGGCTACACCTTC | TRBJ1-2 | NA | TRBV20-1 | few
CASSYTVHVGGQGTSDTQYF | TGTGCCAGCAGTTACACCGTTCACGTCGGGGGCCAGGGGACATCAGATACGCAGTATTTT | TRBJ2-3 | NA | TRBV6-5 | NA
CASSYSGRFGAFF | TGTGCCAGCAGTTACTCAGGAAGGTTTGGAGCTTTCTTT | TRBJ1-1 | NA | TRBV6-5 | few
CASSLEGFAEAFF | TGTGCCAGCAGTTTAGAGGGCTTTGCTGAAGCTTTCTTT | TRBJ1-1 | NA | TRBV12-3/TRBV12-4 | NA
CSVEWGTQYF | TGCAGCGTTGAATGGGGTACGCAGTATTTT | TRBJ2-3 | NA | TRBV29-1 | many
CASSPPGPWTDTEAFF | TGTGCCAGCTCACCCCCGGGACCCTGGACGGACACTGAAGCTTTCTTT | TRBJ1-1 | NA | TRBV18 | few
CASSPTLTEAFF | TGTGCCAGCAGCCCAACCCTCACTGAAGCTTTCTTT | TRBJ1-1 | NA | TRBV3-2 | NA
CASTTGTEDNEQFF | TGTGCCAGCACTACCGGGACAGAAGACAATGAGCAGTTCTTC | TRBJ2-1 | TRBD1 | TRBV28 | NA
CASSPRGGRETQYF | TGTGCCAGCAGTCCTCGCGGAGGGAGGGAGACCCAGTACTTC | TRBJ2-5 | NA | TRBV21-1 | few
CASRGQGEPKAFF | TGTGCCAGCCGGGGACAGGGGGAACCTAAAGCTTTCTTT | TRBJ1-1 | TRBD1 | TRBV6-5 | many
CATLGLHTDTQYF | TGTGCCACCCTAGGACTACACACAGATACGCAGTATTTT | TRBJ2-3 | NA | TRBV6-2/TRBV6-3 | NA
CASSLEQNEKLFF | TGTGCCAGCAGCTTAGAGCAGAATGAAAAACTGTTTTTT | TRBJ1-4 | NA | TRBV7-2 | many
CASSLGGGANVLTF | TGTGCCAGCAGCCTGGGCGGTGGGGCCAACGTCCTGACTTTC | TRBJ2-6 | NA | TRBV12-3/TRBV12-4 | NA
CSATTDRLHDPVF | TGCAGTGCCACTACAGACAGACTCCATGATCCTGTCTTC | TRBJ2-1 | NA | TRBV20-1 | NA
CASSLDPGTSEAFF | TGTGCCAGCAGCTTGGATCCAGGGACGTCTGAAGCTTTCTTT | TRBJ1-1 | NA | TRBV11-2 | NA
CASRQTDREQFF | TGTGCCAGCAGGCAAACCGATAGGGAGCAGTTCTTC | TRBJ2-1 | NA | TRBV2 | NA
CATSRLGQTNYGYTF | TGTGCCACCAGCAGATTGGGACAGACTAACTATGGCTACACCTTC | TRBJ1-2 | TRBD1 | TRBV15 | NA
CASSLRHLNQPQHF | TGTGCCAGCAGTTTGCGACACCTCAATCAGCCCCAGCATTTT | TRBJ1-5 | NA | TRBV12-3/TRBV12-4 | NA
CASSVLPSRDEQYF | TGTGCCAGCAGTGTCTTACCCTCCCGGGACGAGCAGTACTTC | TRBJ2-7 | NA | TRBV6-1 | few
CASSLGPGEKLFF | TGTGCCAGCTCCCTCGGGCCGGGGGAAAAACTGTTTTTT | TRBJ1-4 | NA | TRBV18 | NA
CASQALAGGGWDTQYF | TGTGCCAGCCAAGCACTAGCGGGGGGTGGTTGGGATACGCAGTATTTT | TRBJ2-3 | TRBD2 | TRBV12-3/TRBV12-4 | NA
CASSLLPGDFSGANVLTF | TGTGCCAGCAGTCTCCTCCCAGGGGACTTCTCTGGGGCCAACGTCCTGACTTTC | TRBJ2-6 | NA | TRBV6-5 | few
CASSTRQAEKLFF | TGTGCCAGCAGCACCAGACAGGCTGAAAAACTGTTTTTT | TRBJ1-4 | NA | TRBV7-9 | few
CASSPQGTGRYQPQHF | TGTGCCAGCAGTCCCCAAGGGACAGGGAGGTATCAGCCCCAGCATTTT | TRBJ1-5 | TRBD1 | TRBV28 | NA
CASSYSPWDPAYEQYF | TGTGCCAGCAGTTACTCTCCTTGGGACCCAGCCTACGAGCAGTACTTC | TRBJ2-7 | NA | TRBV6-6 | NA
CASSPRTSGVSKNIQYF | TGTGCCAGCAGCCCAAGGACTAGCGGGGTTTCCAAAAACATTCAGTACTTC | TRBJ2-4 | TRBD2 | TRBV11-2 | many
CASSSGQRYGYTF | TGTGCCAGCAGTTCCGGACAGCGTTATGGCTACACCTTC | TRBJ1-2 | NA | TRBV27 | many
CASSSGAFQPQHF | TGTGCCAGCAGTTCGGGGGCATTCCAGCCCCAGCATTTT | TRBJ1-5 | NA | TRBV27 | NA
CSVTRQTQYF | TGCAGCGTCACTAGACAGACGCAGTATTTT | TRBJ2-3 | NA | TRBV29-1 | many
CASSLGKGTEAFF | TGTGCCAGCAGCTTAGGAAAGGGGACTGAAGCTTTCTTT | TRBJ1-1 | NA | TRBV13 | few
CARQKAFF | TGTGCCAGACAAAAAGCTTTCTTT | TRBJ1-1 | NA | TRBV2 | many
CASSLGGAVEQFF | TGCGCCAGCAGCTTGGGGGGGGCGGTTGAGCAGTTCTTC | TRBJ2-1 | NA | TRBV5-1 | NA
CASKGLAETQYF | TGTGCCAGCAAGGGGCTGGCGGAGACCCAGTACTTC | TRBJ2-5 | NA | TRBV6-2/TRBV6-3 | few